This T cell receptor (beta chain) was captured by sequencing in a study of regulatory T cells in long-lasting Graves disease. Concerning this clonotype: The antigen remains unidentified.

Arm-PCR of CDR3 regions with iRepertoire HTBI primers generated TCR beta libraries. TCRdb re-called the multiplex PCR reads with MiXCR, one entry per CDR3 protein. The table records a few hundred thousand distinct CDR3 sequences, around a quarter of them present only once. Time point defined: persistent/refractory GD, antithyroid drugs over 5 years with positive TRAb. TCR sequences were obtained from RNA taken from PBMCs. Study outcomes and limitations: Small sample size may have lowered accuracy.

The receptor was isolated from a female donor with Graves disease. Source: peripheral blood mononuclear cells (PBMCs), taken when the disease was refractory, from a patient treated with antithyroid drugs.

The CDR3 sequence: CAWSQDRGEKLFF. The CDR3 coding sequence is TGTGCCTGGAGTCAGGACAGGGGTGAAAAACTGTTTTTT. The rearrangement joins TRBV30 to TRBJ1-4, with 9 bases identical to TRBD1. J was trimmed by 7 bases and V by 2 bases; bases with no gene match: 2. Germline CDR1 is GTSNPN and CDR2 is SVGIG (reference sequence). The CDR3 loop spans 13 amino acids. The full variable domain, its missing parts supplied by reference TRBV30 and TRBJ1-4, is SQTIHQWPATLVQPVGSPLSLECTVEGTSNPNLYWYRQAAGRGLQLLFYSVGIGQISSEVPQNLSASRPQDRQFILSSKKLLLSDSGFYLCAWSQDRGEKLFFGSGTQLSVL.